This TCR beta chain was obtained from a study of control samples from healthy donors and cancer patients. Clones were read by immunoSEQ multiplex PCR, and TCRdb kept only the in-frame ones, dropping some. The sample carries around 84,000 clones, more than 65% recorded once. The V and J ends lost 3 bases and 4 bases respectively, with 15 bases between them. CDR3 size: 16 residues. The germline gives CDR1 LNHDA, CDR2 SQIVND (reference sequence). This clonotype originated in a man aged 55 to 69 with head and neck cancer. The sequencing input was PBMCs. This chain joins TRBV19 and TRBJ2-2; D unclear. CDR3 coding DNA: TGTGCCAGTAGTATGCAAGGGATGAGGTCCACCGGGGAGCTGTTTTTT. Amino acid sequence: CASSMQGMRSTGELFF. Using reference TRBV19 and TRBJ2-2 for the parts outside the CDR3, the full variable domain is DGGITQSPKYLFRKEGQNVTLSCEQNLNHDAMYWYRQDPGQGLRLIYYSQIVNDFQKGDIAEGYSVSREKKESFPLTVTSAQKNPTAFYLCASSMQGMRSTGELFFGEGSRLTVL.